This TCR beta chain emerged from a study of T cells after yellow fever vaccination. Each CDR3 protein is one row after TCRdb ran MiXCR on the 5' RACE reads. The repertoire has 400,000 to 650,000 distinct CDR3 sequences, 20% to 25% of them found once; the top ten carry 16%. The sequence was obtained from a young man who received the YFV17D yellow fever vaccine. The specimen comprised PBMCs, sampled around 3 weeks after the first yellow fever vaccination.

This CDR3 reads CASIRGSRSYNEQFF. The CDR3 nucleotides are TGTGCCAGCATCCGGGGGAGTCGGTCCTACAATGAGCAGTTCTTC. The chain has TRBV6-2 or TRBV6-3 and TRBJ2-1, with a weak D call TRBD2 (6 bases). Per germline, CDR1 MNHEY and CDR2 SVGEGT. Deletions cut 7 bases from V and 1 base from J, with 14 bases between. This CDR3 comprises 15 residues.